This TCR beta chain derives from a study of OX40 agonist ivuxolimab in advanced cancers. For the study at large: The dose-escalation cohort had hepatocellular carcinoma, melanoma, renal cell or head and neck cancer. A mean age of around 66 years, range about 23 to 90, was recorded, and approximately 85% were male. Two cutaneous melanoma patients and one hepatocellular carcinoma patient, three in all, had partial responses.

The table came from immunoSEQ multiplex PCR; TCRdb's copy has only in-frame clones and leaves some out. This sample has some 43,000 clones, with about 83% found just once. Findings and limits, study-wide: At 0.1 to 3.0 mg/kg and by week 6, clonal expansion occurred in CD4+ and CD8+ blood T cells.

In this sample, this clone turned up once. Its target is unknown. With V trimmed by 2 bases and J by 2 bases, 4 bases remained unmatched. Germline V gene lookup returns CDR1 MNHEY and CDR2 SVGAGI. The CDR3 contains 15 residues. The receptor was derived from an adult with an advanced solid tumor such as melanoma, head and neck, liver or kidney cancer. The genes are TRBV6-5 and TRBJ2-3, with 7 bases matching TRBD2. This specimen was CD4+ or CD8+ T cells sorted from blood, taken in a trial of the OX40 agonist ivuxolimab. The CDR3 coding sequence is TGTGCCAGCAGTTACAGCGGGGAATCCACAGATACGCAGTATTTT. It translates to CASSYSGESTDTQYF.